This TCR beta chain was identified in a study of beta chain features in type 1 diabetes. Study-wide findings and caveats: A moderate, significant TCRB CDR3 shortening appeared in type 1 diabetes across four CD4+ subsets. Researchers cautioned that cDNA sequencing could over-represent cells with high TCR expression. A closer apparent resemblance between naive, central memory and Treg TCRB repertoires was seen in patients than in healthy donors. Amplification by PCR could prefer shorter templates, with the same effect in patients and controls.

Expressed TCRB transcripts got sequenced, as all isolated RNA was reverse transcribed. The table came from immunoSEQ multiplex PCR; TCRdb's copy has only in-frame clones and leaves some out. The repertoire includes approximately 50,000 clones, under 55% of them detected once, and about 1.5% sits in the top ten. Comments on this clone: Its antigen is currently unknown.

In total, each donor contributed a single heparinised blood draw that averaged approximately 120 mL. CDR1 and CDR2 (germline): SGHAT, FQNNGV. The CDR3 consists of 14 residues. Losses at the gene ends were 2 bases for V and 2 bases for J; bases not matched to a gene: 1. The clonotype comes from a man aged 25-45 years with type 1 diabetes. The sequencing sample was made of Tregs from blood. The rearrangement joins TRBV11-2 to TRBJ1-2; 8 bases line up with TRBD1. CDR3 protein: CASSLRTGNYGYTF. In DNA, the CDR3 is TGTGCCAGCAGCTTACGGACAGGGAACTATGGCTACACCTTC.